The present T cell receptor beta chain was sequenced within a study of cytomegalovirus exposure and HLA in healthy donors. The J segment lost 4 bases and the V segment lost 8 bases, leaving 4 bases of the junction unmatched. CDR1 MNHNY and CDR2 SVGAGI come from the germline V gene (reference sequence). CDR3 length equals 13 residues. General study results and limits: Later analysis identified a missense DCLRE1C variant that was linked to TCR beta V- and J-gene trimming. Within the data, a cluster of highly shared sequence variants was likely a sequencing artifact. It was reported that TCR beta sequences correctly inferred the HLA-A and HLA-B alleles for most subjects.

To note about this clone: Its antigen is as yet unknown.

With 60 Vbeta and 13 Jbeta primers, the PCR was carried out. How the authors handled the data: In a later analysis, of 79 million or so unique beta chains, roughly 10 million appeared in at least two donors. The protocol was immunoSEQ multiplex PCR, while the TCRdb copy is restricted to in-frame clones and leaves out a portion. That table gives V, J and clone size, and the DNA gave D and trimming. The sample lists over 150,000 clones, about 71% seen once, with 2.8% in the top ten. This receptor was identified in a middle-aged woman in good health and CMV-seropositive. Material: PBMCs. This chain links TRBV6-6 with TRBJ2-3; TRBD2 matches at 9 bases. This CDR3 reads CASRGLASDTQYF. The CDR3 DNA reads as TGTGCCAGCCGGGGACTAGCTTCAGATACGCAGTATTTT.